The TCR beta chain described here comes from a study of vaccination and CD4 T cells after COVID-19. Background on the study: Controls used CEFX viral epitopes (positive), HIV-1 Nef peptides (negative), or no peptide. The study's findings and limits: Spike mono-reactivity applied to 304 of 307 vaccine-specific clones detected in convalescent patients.

Worth noting for this clonotype: What it recognizes is unknown.

CDR3 length equals 11 residues. V shed 6 bases and J shed 8 bases, with 10 bases lying between them. Per the germline V gene, CDR1 is MNHNS and CDR2 is SASEGT. With the Oncomine TCR Beta short-read assay, DNA from cultured CD4+ T cells was sequenced. TCRdb used MiXCR to reprocess the PCR reads, holding one entry per CDR3 protein. The sample records roughly 9,800 distinct CDR3 sequences, roughly 64% being singletons. Specified treatment: approximately 9-day PBMC culture with coronavirus spike peptide pools or control peptides (ViraFEST assay). This chain connects TRBV6-1 to TRBJ1-1; no definite D call. This sequence originates from a human donor who had recovered from COVID-19. Sequenced sample: CD4+ T cells from blood, cultured in vitro. CDR3 sequence reads: CASRTRHEAFF. The CDR3 DNA is TGTGCCAGCAGGACCAGACACGAAGCTTTCTTT.